Listed below are T cell receptor beta chains from one sample, sequenced in a study of blood T cell repertoires in COVID-19. TCRdb's table, derived via immunoSEQ multiplex PCR, lists solely in-frame clones and lacks some. The data contain roughly 35,000 clones, 90% of them seen just once; the ten biggest clones take up 12%. Sequencing was done on a sample of peripheral blood. Receptors originate from a man in his 70s with acute or convalescent COVID-19. The CDR3 runs from the conserved cysteine through the conserved F or W. D genes are given only for firm matches. For some rows the clone size is stated as once, few or many, or as a class when expanded; others skip it.

NA	NA	TRBV7-3	TRBJ1-2	CASSPDYGGGYTF	TGTGCCAGCAGCCCGGACTATGGCGGTGGCTACACCTTC
NA	NA	TRBV4-3	TRBJ1-3	CASSQATASSGNTIYF	TGCGCCAGCAGCCAAGCTACAGCTTCCTCTGGAAACACCATATATTTT
TRBD1	NA	TRBV9	TRBJ2-1	CASSVEEGQFYNEQFF	TGTGCCAGCAGCGTAGAAGAGGGACAGTTCTACAATGAGCAGTTCTTC
TRBD2	NA	TRBV6-5	TRBJ2-5	CASSSLAGGPAAQYF	TGTGCCAGCAGTTCTCTAGCGGGAGGGCCGGCGGCCCAGTACTTC
TRBD1	medium-sized	TRBV28	TRBJ2-7	CASSIGVGQESYEQYF	TGTGCCAGCAGTATAGGGGTGGGACAGGAATCCTACGAGCAGTACTTC
NA	once	TRBV7-2	TRBJ1-1	CASSPGGTNTEAFF	TGTGCCAGCAGCCCGGGGGGGACGAACACTGAAGCTTTCTTT
NA	NA	TRBV24-1	TRBJ1-5	CATSAAGENQPQHF	TGTGCCACCAGTGCCGCGGGAGAGAATCAGCCCCAGCATTTT
NA	NA	TRBV18	TRBJ1-2	CASSPTGATNYGYTF	TGTGCCAGCTCACCGACAGGCGCCACTAACTATGGCTACACCTTC
TRBD1	NA	TRBV12-3/TRBV12-4	TRBJ1-1	CASTGDSTEAFF	TGTGCCAGCACCGGGGACAGCACTGAAGCTTTCTTT
TRBD2	NA	TRBV9	TRBJ2-7	CASSPRTGGLAGLTYEQYF	TGTGCCAGCAGCCCGCGGACAGGAGGACTAGCGGGACTAACCTACGAGCAGTACTTC
NA	NA	TRBV9	TRBJ1-2	CASTSGVLPYGYTF	TGTGCCAGCACCTCAGGTGTGTTACCCTATGGCTACACCTTC
NA	NA	TRBV29-1	TRBJ2-3	CSVEVGRGPDTQYF	TGCAGCGTTGAAGTCGGCAGGGGCCCAGATACGCAGTATTTT
NA	NA	TRBV29-1	TRBJ2-7	CSVGSGSYEQYF	TGCAGCGTTGGGAGCGGGTCCTACGAGCAGTACTTC
TRBD2	NA	TRBV7-3	TRBJ2-1	CASSFLAGYNNEQFF	TGTGCCAGCAGCTTTCTAGCGGGATATAACAATGAGCAGTTCTTC
NA	NA	TRBV4-1	TRBJ1-5	CASSQDPGQSSNQPQHF	TGCGCCAGCAGCCAAGACCCGGGACAATCTAGCAATCAGCCCCAGCATTTT
NA	NA	TRBV9	TRBJ2-7	CASSARAGSSYEQYF	TGTGCCAGCAGCGCAAGGGCAGGGTCTTCCTACGAGCAGTACTTC
TRBD2	NA	TRBV6-5	TRBJ2-2	CASRGGYSSTGELFF	TGTGCCAGCAGGGGGGGGTACTCCTCCACCGGGGAGCTGTTTTTT
TRBD2	once	TRBV5-1	TRBJ2-1	CASSLGRREALGPFF	TGCGCCAGCAGCTTGGGGAGGCGGGAGGCCCTAGGTCCGTTCTTC
NA	NA	TRBV4-1	TRBJ2-5	CASSHQNSIQETQYF	TGCGCCAGCAGCCATCAGAACAGTATTCAAGAGACCCAGTACTTC
NA	once	TRBV10-2	TRBJ1-1	CASSEDRVNTEAFF	TGCGCCAGCAGTGAGGACAGAGTGAACACTGAAGCTTTCTTT
NA	NA	TRBV4-3	TRBJ1-1	CASSHDPGGLNTEAFF	TGCGCCAGCAGCCATGACCCCGGGGGGCTGAACACTGAAGCTTTCTTT
TRBD1	few	TRBV9	TRBJ2-6	CASSARQGEITGANVLTF	TGTGCCAGCAGCGCCCGACAGGGAGAGATCACTGGGGCCAACGTCCTGACTTTC
TRBD2	NA	TRBV2	TRBJ2-2	CASSESGGAGELFF	TGTGCCAGCAGTGAGTCGGGAGGGGCCGGGGAGCTGTTTTTT
TRBD1	NA	TRBV6-5	TRBJ1-2	CASRSAGGSSYGYTF	TGTGCCAGCAGATCCGCAGGGGGTTCAAGCTATGGCTACACCTTC
TRBD1	NA	TRBV9	TRBJ1-1	CASSVRDRATEAFF	TGTGCCAGCAGCGTCCGGGACAGGGCCACTGAAGCTTTCTTT
TRBD2	NA	TRBV7-2	TRBJ2-2	CASSFSSGSGTGELFF	TGTGCCAGCAGCTTCTCTAGCGGGAGTGGTACCGGGGAGCTGTTTTTT
TRBD1	NA	TRBV7-8	TRBJ1-1	CASSLLVQGGNTEAFF	TGTGCCAGCAGCTTACTCGTACAGGGGGGGAACACTGAAGCTTTCTTT
NA	NA	TRBV6-2/TRBV6-3	TRBJ1-2	CASSQTGPNYGYTF	TGTGCCAGCAGTCAGACAGGACCCAACTATGGCTACACCTTC
TRBD1	NA	TRBV3-1/TRBV3-2	TRBJ2-1	CASSPTDRGQQFF	TGTGCCAGCAGCCCCACGGACAGGGGTCAGCAGTTCTTC
TRBD2	NA	TRBV5-4	TRBJ2-7	CASSWGLAGYEQYF	TGTGCCAGCAGCTGGGGACTAGCGGGATACGAGCAGTACTTC
NA	NA	TRBV6-5	TRBJ1-1	CASRDMPNTEAFF	TGTGCCAGCAGGGACATGCCGAACACTGAAGCTTTCTTT
NA	NA	TRBV4-3	TRBJ2-7	CASSQDHSTYEQYF	TGCGCCAGCAGCCAAGATCACAGCACCTACGAGCAGTACTTC
NA	NA	TRBV5-1	TRBJ2-2	CASSPAEAGELFF	TGCGCCAGCAGCCCAGCGGAGGCCGGGGAGCTGTTTTTT
TRBD1	once	TRBV6-2/TRBV6-3	TRBJ1-4	CASSYTGAGGVEKLFF	TGTGCCAGCAGTTATACAGGAGCAGGGGGCGTCGAAAAACTGTTTTTT
NA	NA	TRBV3-1/TRBV3-2	TRBJ2-7	CASSHGTQVLEQYF	TGTGCCAGCTCCCACGGGACTCAGGTGCTCGAGCAGTACTTC
NA	NA	TRBV11-3	TRBJ2-2	CASSVRQENTGELFF	TGTGCCAGCAGCGTACGACAGGAGAACACCGGGGAGCTGTTTTTT
TRBD2	NA	TRBV4-3	TRBJ2-7	CASSIRAGTYEQYF	TGCGCCAGCTCCATACGAGCGGGAACCTACGAGCAGTACTTC
NA	few	TRBV2	TRBJ1-5	CASSEQGDSNQPQHF	TGTGCCAGCAGTGAACAGGGCGATAGCAATCAGCCCCAGCATTTT
TRBD2	NA	TRBV28	TRBJ2-5	CASSPSGGRGETQYF	TGTGCCAGCAGCCCCAGCGGGGGGAGGGGAGAGACCCAGTACTTC
TRBD2	NA	TRBV7-6	TRBJ2-3	CASSAQGGSPSTDTQYF	TGTGCCAGCAGCGCGCAGGGCGGGAGCCCTAGCACAGATACGCAGTATTTT
NA	NA	TRBV11-3	TRBJ2-1	CASSPDPASSEQFF	TGTGCCAGCAGCCCCGATCCAGCGTCCAGTGAGCAGTTCTTC
TRBD1	NA	TRBV5-8	TRBJ1-2	CASSQLDRAGEGYTF	TGTGCCAGCAGCCAGTTGGACAGGGCCGGCGAGGGCTACACCTTC
NA	NA	TRBV27	TRBJ2-7	CASSLGAGIYYEQYF	TGTGCCAGCAGTTTAGGGGCGGGGATTTACTACGAGCAGTACTTC
NA	NA	TRBV5-1	TRBJ2-7	CASSLAHGSGEQYF	TGCGCCAGCAGCTTGGCTCATGGGAGCGGCGAGCAGTACTTC
TRBD1	once	TRBV2	TRBJ1-2	CASDRDRDTYGYTF	TGTGCCAGCGATCGGGACAGGGATACCTATGGCTACACCTTC
TRBD1	NA	TRBV20-1	TRBJ2-1	CSAGGTGHKINEQFF	TGCAGTGCTGGTGGGACAGGGCATAAGATCAATGAGCAGTTCTTC
TRBD1	once	TRBV12-3/TRBV12-4	TRBJ1-5	CASSRDRNQPQHF	TGTGCCAGCAGCAGGGACAGAAATCAGCCCCAGCATTTT
TRBD2	NA	TRBV19	TRBJ2-7	CASSIDLDLAGYEQYF	TGTGCCAGTAGTATAGATCTCGACCTAGCGGGATACGAGCAGTACTTC
TRBD1	NA	TRBV11-2	TRBJ1-1	CASSWTGDTEAFF	TGTGCCAGCAGCTGGACAGGGGACACTGAAGCTTTCTTT
NA	once	TRBV18	TRBJ2-5	CASSPAGIETQYF	TGTGCCAGCTCACCAGCAGGTATAGAGACCCAGTACTTC
NA	NA	TRBV21-1	TRBJ2-1	CASSKGRECNEQFF	TGTGCCAGCAGCAAAGGGCGGGAGTGCAATGAGCAGTTCTTC
NA	NA	TRBV6-5	TRBJ1-5	CASNQAFNQPQHF	TGTGCCAGTAATCAGGCTTTCAATCAGCCCCAGCATTTT
NA	once	TRBV13	TRBJ1-2	CASSPGVYGYTF	TGTGCCAGCAGCCCAGGGGTCTATGGCTACACCTTC
NA	NA	TRBV18	TRBJ1-1	CASSPPSQGNTEAFF	TGTGCCAGCTCACCACCGAGCCAGGGGAACACTGAAGCTTTCTTT